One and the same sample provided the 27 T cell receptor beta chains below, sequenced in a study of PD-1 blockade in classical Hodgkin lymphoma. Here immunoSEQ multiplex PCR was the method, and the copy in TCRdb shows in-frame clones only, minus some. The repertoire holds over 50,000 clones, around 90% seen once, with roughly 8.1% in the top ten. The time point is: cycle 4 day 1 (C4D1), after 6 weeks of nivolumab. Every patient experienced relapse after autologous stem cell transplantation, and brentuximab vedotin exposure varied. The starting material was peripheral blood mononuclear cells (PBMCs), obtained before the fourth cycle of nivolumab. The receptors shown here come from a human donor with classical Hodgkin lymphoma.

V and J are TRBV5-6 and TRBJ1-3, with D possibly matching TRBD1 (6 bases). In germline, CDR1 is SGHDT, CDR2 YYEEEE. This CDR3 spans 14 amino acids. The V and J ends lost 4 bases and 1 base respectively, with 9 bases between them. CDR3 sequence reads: CASSPGQSGNTIYF. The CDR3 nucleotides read TGTGCCAGCAGCCCAGGACAGTCTGGAAACACCATATATTTT.

CDR3 in DNA: TGTGCCTGTGCAGGGATCACCTACGAGCAGTACTTC. Encoded protein: CACAGITYEQYF. The J gene is TRBJ2-7, the V gene TRBV30, with a possible D match to TRBD1 (5 bases). The CDR3 loop spans 12 amino acids. V lost 6 bases and J 2 bases, leaving 11 bases between the germline ends. CDR1 GTSNPN and CDR2 SVGIG come from the germline V gene (reference sequence). Supplemented by reference TRBV30 and TRBJ2-7, the full variable domain reads SQTIHQWPATLVQPVGSPLSLECTVEGTSNPNLYWYRQAAGRGLQLLFYSVGIGQISSEVPQNLSASRPQDRQFILSSKKLLLSDSGFYLCACAGITYEQYFGPGTRLTVT.

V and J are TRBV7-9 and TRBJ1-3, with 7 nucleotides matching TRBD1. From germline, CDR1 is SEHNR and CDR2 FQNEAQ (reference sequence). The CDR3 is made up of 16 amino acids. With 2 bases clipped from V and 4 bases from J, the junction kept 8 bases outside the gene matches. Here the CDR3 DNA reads TGTGCCAGCAGCTTAACACAGGGGACCTCGGGAAACACCATATATTTT. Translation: CASSLTQGTSGNTIYF. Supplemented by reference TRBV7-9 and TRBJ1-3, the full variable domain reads DTGVSQNPRHKITKRGQNVTFRCDPISEHNRLYWYRQTLGQGPEFLTYFQNEAQLEKSRLLSDRFSAERPKGSFSTLEIQRTEQGDSAMYLCASSLTQGTSGNTIYFGEGSWLTVV.

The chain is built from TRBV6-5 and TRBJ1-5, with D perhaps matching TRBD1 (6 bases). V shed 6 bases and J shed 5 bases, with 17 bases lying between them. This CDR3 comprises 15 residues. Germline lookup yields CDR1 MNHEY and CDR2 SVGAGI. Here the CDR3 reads CASSSGGGAHQPQHF. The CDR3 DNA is TGTGCCAGCAGCAGCGGTGGGGGGGCGCATCAGCCCCAGCATTTT.

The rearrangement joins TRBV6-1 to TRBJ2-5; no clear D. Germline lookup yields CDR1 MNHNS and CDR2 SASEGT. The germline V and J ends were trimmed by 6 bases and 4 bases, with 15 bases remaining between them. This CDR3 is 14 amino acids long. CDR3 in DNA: TGTGCCAGCAGGGGTTTAAGGAGCCGAGAGACCCAGTACTTC. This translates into CASRGLRSRETQYF.

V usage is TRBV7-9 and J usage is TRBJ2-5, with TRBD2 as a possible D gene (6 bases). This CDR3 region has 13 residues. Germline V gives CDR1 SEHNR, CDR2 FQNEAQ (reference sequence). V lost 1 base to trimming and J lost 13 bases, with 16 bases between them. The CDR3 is CASSLEGGDPVYF. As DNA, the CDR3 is TGTGCCAGCAGCTTAGAGGGAGGCGACCCCGTGTACTTC.

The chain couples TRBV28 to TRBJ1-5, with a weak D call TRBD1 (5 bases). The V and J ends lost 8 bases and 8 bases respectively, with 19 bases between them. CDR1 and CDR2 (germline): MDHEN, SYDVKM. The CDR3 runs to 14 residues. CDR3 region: CASRGITVWEPQHF. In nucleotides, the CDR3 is TGTGCCAGCCGGGGGATTACGGTTTGGGAGCCCCAGCATTTT.

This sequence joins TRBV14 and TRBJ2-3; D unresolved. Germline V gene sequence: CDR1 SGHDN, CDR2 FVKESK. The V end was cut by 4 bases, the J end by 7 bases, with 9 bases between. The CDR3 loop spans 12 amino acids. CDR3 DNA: TGTGCCAGCAGCCCCCCCGATCATACGCAGTATTTT. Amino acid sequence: CASSPPDHTQYF.

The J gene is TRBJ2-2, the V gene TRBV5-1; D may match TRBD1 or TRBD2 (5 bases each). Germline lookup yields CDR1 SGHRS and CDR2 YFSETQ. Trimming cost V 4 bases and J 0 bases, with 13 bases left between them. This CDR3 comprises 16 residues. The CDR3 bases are TGCGCCAGCAGCGGCACCGGGACCTCGAACACCGGGGAGCTGTTTTTT. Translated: CASSGTGTSNTGELFF.

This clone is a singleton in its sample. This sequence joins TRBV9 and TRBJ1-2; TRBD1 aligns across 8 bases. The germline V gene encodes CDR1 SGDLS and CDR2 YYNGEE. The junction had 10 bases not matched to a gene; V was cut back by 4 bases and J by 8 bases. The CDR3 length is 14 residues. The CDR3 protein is CASSFGQGGYGYTF. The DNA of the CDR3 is TGTGCCAGCAGCTTCGGACAGGGAGGGTACGGCTACACCTTC.

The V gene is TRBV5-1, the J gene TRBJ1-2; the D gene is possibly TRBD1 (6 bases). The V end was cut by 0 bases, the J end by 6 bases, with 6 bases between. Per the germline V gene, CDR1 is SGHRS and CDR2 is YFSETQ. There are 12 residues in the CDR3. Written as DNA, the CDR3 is TGCGCCAGCAGCTTGGAGGGGGATGGCTACACCTTC. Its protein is CASSLEGDGYTF.

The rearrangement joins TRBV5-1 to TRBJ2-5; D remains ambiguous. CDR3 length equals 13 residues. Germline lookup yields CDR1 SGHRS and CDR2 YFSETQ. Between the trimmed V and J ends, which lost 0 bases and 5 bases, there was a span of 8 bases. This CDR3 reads CASSLGPWETQYF. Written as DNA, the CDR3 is TGCGCCAGCAGCTTGGGCCCGTGGGAGACCCAGTACTTC.

As DNA, the CDR3 is TGTGCCAGTAAGAGGTCCCGGTCAGGGGACACTGAAGCTTTCTTT. Protein product: CASKRSRSGDTEAFF. This sequence joins TRBV19 and TRBJ1-1; D is possibly TRBD1 (6 bases). The V and J ends lost 7 bases and 3 bases respectively, with 18 bases between them. Germline-derived CDR1 and CDR2 are LNHDA and SQIVND (reference sequence). This CDR3 has 15 amino acids.

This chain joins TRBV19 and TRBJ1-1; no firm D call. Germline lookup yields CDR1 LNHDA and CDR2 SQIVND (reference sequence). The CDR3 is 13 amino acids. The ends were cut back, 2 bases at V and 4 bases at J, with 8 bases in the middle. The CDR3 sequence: CASSIRTSTEAFF. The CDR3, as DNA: TGTGCCAGTAGTATAAGAACCTCCACTGAAGCTTTCTTT.

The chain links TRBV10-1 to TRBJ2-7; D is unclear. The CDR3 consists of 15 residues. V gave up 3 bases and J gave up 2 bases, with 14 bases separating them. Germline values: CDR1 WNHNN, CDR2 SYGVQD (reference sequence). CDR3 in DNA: TGCGCCAGCAGTGATCGGGTCCTACCCCCCTACGAGCAGTACTTC. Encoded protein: CASSDRVLPPYEQYF.

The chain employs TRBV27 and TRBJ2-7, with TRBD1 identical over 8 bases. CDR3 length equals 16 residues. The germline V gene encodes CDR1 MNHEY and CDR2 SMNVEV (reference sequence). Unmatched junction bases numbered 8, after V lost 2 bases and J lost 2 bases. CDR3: CASSLGGTGIPYEQYF. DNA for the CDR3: TGTGCCAGCAGTTTAGGAGGGACAGGCATTCCCTACGAGCAGTACTTC.

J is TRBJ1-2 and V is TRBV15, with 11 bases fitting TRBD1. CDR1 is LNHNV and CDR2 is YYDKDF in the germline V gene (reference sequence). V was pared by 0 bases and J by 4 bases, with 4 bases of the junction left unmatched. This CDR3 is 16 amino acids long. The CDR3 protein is CATSRDVGQGAYGYTF. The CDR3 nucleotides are TGTGCCACCAGCAGAGATGTAGGACAGGGGGCCTATGGCTACACCTTC.

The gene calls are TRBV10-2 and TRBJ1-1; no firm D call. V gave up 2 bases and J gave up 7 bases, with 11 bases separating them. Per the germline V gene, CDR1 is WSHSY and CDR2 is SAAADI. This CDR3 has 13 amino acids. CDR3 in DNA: TGCGCCAGCAGTGAGGCCACGACGGTTGAAGCTTTCTTT. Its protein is CASSEATTVEAFF.

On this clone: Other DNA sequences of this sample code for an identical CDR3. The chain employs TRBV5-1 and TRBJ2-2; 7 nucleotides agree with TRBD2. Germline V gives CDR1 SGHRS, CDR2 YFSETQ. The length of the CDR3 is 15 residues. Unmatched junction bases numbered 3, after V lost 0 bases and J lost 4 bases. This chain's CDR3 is CASSLAGGSTGELFF. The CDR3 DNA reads TGCGCCAGCAGCTTGGCCGGGGGGAGCACCGGGGAGCTGTTTTTT.

For the CDR3, the DNA is TGCAGCGTTTGGGTTTTAGGTGAGCAGTTCTTC. Residues: CSVWVLGEQFF. This chain joins TRBV29-1 and TRBJ2-1, with no clear D. V was pared by 5 bases and J by 9 bases, with 11 bases between. The CDR3 is made up of 11 amino acids. The germline gives CDR1 SQVTM, CDR2 ANQGSEA.

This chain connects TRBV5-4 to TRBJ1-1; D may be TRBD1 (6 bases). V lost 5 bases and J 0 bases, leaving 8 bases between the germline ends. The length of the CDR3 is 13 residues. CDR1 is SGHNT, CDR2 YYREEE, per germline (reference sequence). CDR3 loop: CASRDRMNTEAFF. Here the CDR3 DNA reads TGTGCCAGCAGGGACAGAATGAACACTGAAGCTTTCTTT.

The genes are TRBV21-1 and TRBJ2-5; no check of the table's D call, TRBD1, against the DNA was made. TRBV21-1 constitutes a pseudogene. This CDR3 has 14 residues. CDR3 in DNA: TGTGCCAGCAGCACCGGACAGGGACAAGAGACCCAGTACTTC. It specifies CASSTGQGQETQYF.

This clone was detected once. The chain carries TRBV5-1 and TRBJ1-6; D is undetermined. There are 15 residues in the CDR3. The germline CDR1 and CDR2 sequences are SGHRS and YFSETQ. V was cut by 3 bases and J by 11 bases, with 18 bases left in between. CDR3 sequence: CASSSETISATPLHF. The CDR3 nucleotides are TGCGCCAGCAGCTCCGAGACGATATCAGCAACACCCCTCCACTTT.

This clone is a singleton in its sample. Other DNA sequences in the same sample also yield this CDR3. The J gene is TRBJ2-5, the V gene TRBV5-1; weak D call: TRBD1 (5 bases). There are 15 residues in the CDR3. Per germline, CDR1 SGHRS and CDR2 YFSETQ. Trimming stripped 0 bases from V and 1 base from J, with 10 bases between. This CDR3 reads CASSLVPGSQETQYF. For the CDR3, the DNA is TGCGCCAGCAGCTTGGTTCCAGGGTCCCAAGAGACCCAGTACTTC.

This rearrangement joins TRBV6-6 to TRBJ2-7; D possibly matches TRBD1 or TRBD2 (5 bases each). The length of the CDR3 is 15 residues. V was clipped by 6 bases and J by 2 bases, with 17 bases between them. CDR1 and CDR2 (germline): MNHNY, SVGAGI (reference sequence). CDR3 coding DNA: TGTGCCAGCAGCCTAACCGGGGACCCCACCTACGAGCAGTACTTC. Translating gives CASSLTGDPTYEQYF.

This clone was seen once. The CDR3 DNA follows: TGTGCCAGCAGGCGGGGGGCCGTTCTAGAGACCCAGTACTTC. This encodes CASRRGAVLETQYF. The chain employs TRBV7-2 and TRBJ2-5, with 8 bases fitting TRBD2. There are 14 residues in the CDR3. Unmatched junction bases numbered 7, after V lost 6 bases and J lost 4 bases. Germline V gene lookup returns CDR1 SGHTA and CDR2 FQGNSA.

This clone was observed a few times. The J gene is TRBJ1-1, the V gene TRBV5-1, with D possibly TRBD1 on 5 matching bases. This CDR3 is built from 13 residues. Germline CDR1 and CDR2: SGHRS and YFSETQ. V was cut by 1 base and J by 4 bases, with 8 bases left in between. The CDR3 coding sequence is TGCGCCAGCAGCTTGTGGGGGAGCACTGAAGCTTTCTTT. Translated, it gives CASSLWGSTEAFF.